These 8 T cell receptor beta chains originate from one sample sequenced in a study of technical replicates of blood from several donors. Repertoires were generated with immunoSEQ multiplex PCR, while TCRdb's copy carries only in-frame clones and drops some. The top ten clones hold around 4% of a sample with about 74,000 clones, about 81% of them seen once. Sequencing used PBMCs. These TCRs come from a human donor in good health. Some clones in this sample may be carry-over from other donors' samples.

This sequence joins TRBV19 and TRBJ1-2; TRBD1 aligns across 7 bases. V was pared by 6 bases and J by 0 bases, with 13 bases of the junction left unmatched. The CDR3 is 17 amino acids. The germline V gene has CDR1 LNHDA and CDR2 SQIVND (reference sequence). Written as DNA, the CDR3 is TGTGCCAGTAGCCATGCAACCGGGACAGTGACTAACTATGGCTACACCTTC. Its translation: CASSHATGTVTNYGYTF.

This sequence joins TRBV23-1 and TRBJ1-5; 7 bases are shared with TRBD1. TRBV23-1 qualifies as an ORF whose function is uncertain. With V trimmed by 2 bases and J by 4 bases, 11 bases remained unmatched. The CDR3 has 17 amino acids. The DNA for the CDR3 is TGCGCCAGCAGTCAAAATCCAGACAGGGTTAGAAATCAGCCCCAGCATTTT. It codes for CASSQNPDRVRNQPQHF.

Concerning this clone: One junction end disagrees with the germline gene, perhaps due to a read error. The V gene is TRBV6-1, the J gene TRBJ2-7, with 9 bases fitting TRBD1. This CDR3 is built from 17 residues. CDR1 is MNHNS, CDR2 SASEGT, per germline. CDR3 sequence (DNA): TGTGCCATCAGTGAGTCGACAGGGGGATCCCCGAACTACGAGCAGTACTTC. Encoded protein: CAISESTGGSPNYEQYF.

The gene calls are TRBV30 and TRBJ1-5, with 10 bases that match TRBD1. The germline V gene has CDR1 GTSNPN and CDR2 SVGIG (reference sequence). V trimming: 2 bases; J trimming: 2 bases; junction bases outside the gene matches: 3. The CDR3 extends over 15 amino acids. The CDR3 DNA follows: TGTGCCTGGAGTCTGGGACAGGGGCGCAATCAGCCCCAGCATTTT. Amino acids: CAWSLGQGRNQPQHF.

The V call is TRBV4-2, the J call TRBJ1-1, with 7 positions matching TRBD1. The CDR3 is 13 amino acids. Germline V gene lookup returns CDR1 LGHNA and CDR2 YNFKEQ. Trimming took 4 bases from V and 1 from J; bases not matched to a gene: 0. CDR3 amino acids: CASSRDRNTEAFF. For the CDR3, the DNA is TGTGCCAGCAGCCGGGACAGGAACACTGAAGCTTTCTTT.

V gene TRBV7-2 combines with J gene TRBJ2-7, with 7 nucleotides matching TRBD1. The V and J ends lost 5 bases and 7 bases, in that order; junction bases with no gene match: 11. The CDR3 runs 14 residues. CDR1 SGHTA and CDR2 FQGNSA come from the germline V gene. This CDR3 reads CASSQDRALGEQYF. The CDR3 DNA reads TGTGCCAGCAGCCAAGACAGGGCCCTAGGGGAGCAGTACTTC.

The CDR3 coding sequence is TGTGCCTGGAGTCCTCTCAGGGCTAACTATGGCTACACCTTC. It codes for CAWSPLRANYGYTF. This chain links TRBV30 with TRBJ1-2; D may be TRBD1 (5 bases). Germline lookup yields CDR1 GTSNPN and CDR2 SVGIG (reference sequence). This CDR3 region has 14 residues. V dropped 2 bases and J dropped 0 bases, with 10 bases sitting between them.

Only one count was recorded for this clone. This sequence joins TRBV30 and TRBJ2-7; 12 bases align to TRBD2. The CDR3 is 14 residues long. CDR1 is GTSNPN and CDR2 is SVGIG in the germline V gene (reference sequence). The junction had 5 bases not matched to a gene; V was cut back by 4 bases and J by 4 bases. The CDR3 DNA is TGTGCCTGGACTGGACTAGCGGGAAAATACGAGCAGTACTTC. Translation gives CAWTGLAGKYEQYF.